Shown below are 18 T cell receptor beta chains from a single sample sequenced in a study of blood T cell repertoires in COVID-19. The assay was immunoSEQ multiplex PCR, and TCRdb's table has in-frame clones only and misses some. The table lists around 310,000 clones, 80% to 95% of them singletons. Sample: peripheral blood. These receptor sequences come from a woman in her thirties with COVID-19, enrolled during active disease.

This clone has just one count. The chain uses TRBV28 and TRBJ2-1; 7 bases map to TRBD1. Germline V gene lookup returns CDR1 MDHEN and CDR2 SYDVKM. CDR3 length equals 16 residues. V shed 4 bases, J shed 10 bases, and the junction held 16 bases outside the gene matches. CDR3 in amino acids: CASSSPYGQALVEQFF. The CDR3 nucleotides are TGTGCCAGCAGTTCCCCATATGGACAGGCTCTCGTGGAGCAGTTCTTC. Full variable domain (remainder filled in from reference TRBV28 and TRBJ2-1): DVKVTQSSRYLVKRTGEKVFLECVQDMDHENMFWYRQDPGLGLRLIYFSYDVKMKEKGDIPEGYSVSREKKERFSLILESASTNQTSMYLCASSSPYGQALVEQFFGPGTRLTVL.

The chain couples TRBV5-4 to TRBJ1-4; 7 bases match TRBD1. In germline, CDR1 is SGHNT, CDR2 YYREEE (reference sequence). The trim removed 3 bases at V and 6 bases at J, leaving 5 bases unmatched. The CDR3 has 14 amino acids. The CDR3 here is CASSSGTEYEKLFF. In DNA form, the CDR3 reads TGTGCCAGCAGCTCTGGGACAGAATATGAAAAACTGTTTTTT.

This clone has only one observation. The CDR3 reads CASSYSMYRGRKTQYF. CDR3 sequence (DNA): TGTGCCAGCAGTTACTCGATGTACAGGGGAAGGAAGACCCAGTACTTC. V gene TRBV6-5 combines with J gene TRBJ2-5, with TRBD1 matching over 7 bases. From germline, CDR1 is MNHEY and CDR2 SVGAGI. V lost 0 bases and J lost 6; bases outside the gene matches: 10. This CDR3 is built from 16 residues.

The rearrangement links TRBV7-2 to TRBJ1-2, with D possibly matching TRBD1 (6 bases). With 2 bases removed from V and 4 bases from J, the gap between germline ends came to 20 bases. Germline CDR1 is SGHTA and CDR2 is FQGNSA. The CDR3 has 17 amino acids. The CDR3 loop reads CASSLPKYRDVSYGYTF. The CDR3 DNA sequence: TGTGCCAGCAGCTTACCGAAATACAGGGACGTCAGCTATGGCTACACCTTC. The full variable domain, its missing parts supplied by reference TRBV7-2 and TRBJ1-2, is GAGVSQSPSNKVTEKGKDVELRCDPISGHTALYWYRQSLGQGLEFLIYFQGNSAPDKSGLPSDRFSAERTGGSVSTLTIQRTQQEDSAVYLCASSLPKYRDVSYGYTFGSGTRLTVV.

The chain uses TRBV11-2 and TRBJ1-3, with D possibly matching TRBD1 (6 bases). Trimming left V 4 bases short and J 5 bases short, with 12 bases between. The CDR3 runs to 14 residues. Germline V gene lookup returns CDR1 SGHAT and CDR2 FQNNGV. CDR3 sequence reads: CASSSTQGRNTIYF. For the CDR3, the DNA is TGTGCCAGCAGCTCGACACAGGGTCGAAACACCATATATTTT. The whole variable domain, remainder taken from reference TRBV11-2 and TRBJ1-3, is EAGVAQSPRYKIIEKRQSVAFWCNPISGHATLYWYQQILGQGPKLLIQFQNNGVVDDSQLPKDRFSAERLKGVDSTLKIQPAKLEDSAVYLCASSSTQGRNTIYFGEGSWLTVV.

The chain couples TRBV5-6 to TRBJ1-3, with 7 bases lining up with TRBD1. This CDR3 has 14 amino acids. Germline V gene sequence: CDR1 SGHDT, CDR2 YYEEEE. Trimming at V came to 3 bases and at J to 1 base, leaving 1 base not matched to a gene. CDR3 sequence: CASSSGGSGNTIYF. In nucleotides, the CDR3 is TGTGCCAGCAGCTCAGGGGGTTCTGGAAACACCATATATTTT.

This clone was observed a single time. This chain uses TRBV6-5 with TRBJ2-2; 9 nucleotides align to TRBD1. Germline CDR1 MNHEY, CDR2 SVGAGI. V dropped 10 bases and J dropped 6; count of bases not matched to a gene: 6. The CDR3 is 13 amino acids. The CDR3 loop is CATNRGRAGELFF. The CDR3 coding sequence is TGTGCCACAAACAGGGGGCGCGCCGGGGAGCTGTTTTTT.

The chain couples TRBV18 to TRBJ2-2, with D uncertain. The CDR3 loop spans 13 amino acids. With 3 bases removed from V and 8 bases from J, the gap between germline ends came to 10 bases. Germline CDR1 and CDR2: KGHSH and LQKENI. The CDR3 DNA follows: TGTGCCAGCTCACCGGCCAGTGGTGGGGAGCTGTTTTTT. This encodes CASSPASGGELFF. Full variable domain (rest looked up from reference TRBV18 and TRBJ2-2): NAGVMQNPRHLVRRRGQEARLRCSPMKGHSHVYWYRQLPEEGLKFMVYLQKENIIDESGMPKERFSAEFPKEGPSILRIQQVVRGDSAAYFCASSPASGGELFFGEGSRLTVL.

The CDR3 DNA reads as TGCAGTGCTAGTCCAGGAACCTCCAACTATGGCTACACCTTC. It yields the protein CSASPGTSNYGYTF. The rearrangement joins TRBV20-1 to TRBJ1-2; no reliable D call. Trimming took off 3 bases at V and 2 bases at J, with 13 bases between the two ends. Germline V lookup: CDR1 DFQATT, CDR2 SNEGSKA (reference sequence). The CDR3 runs 14 residues.

J is TRBJ1-4 and V is TRBV24-1; 8 bases line up with TRBD1. Germline V gives CDR1 KGHDR, CDR2 SFDVKD. Trimming at V came to 4 bases and at J to 4 bases, leaving 10 bases not matched to a gene. CDR3 length equals 17 residues. The CDR3 region is CATSDPRTGLHNEKLFF. The DNA for the CDR3 is TGTGCCACCAGTGACCCCCGGACAGGGCTCCATAATGAAAAACTGTTTTTT.

V usage is TRBV6-1 and J usage is TRBJ2-3; 7 nucleotides line up with TRBD2. Germline V lookup: CDR1 MNHNS, CDR2 SASEGT. V lost 2 bases, J lost 3 bases, and 8 bases stayed unmatched. The CDR3 loop spans 16 amino acids. The CDR3 DNA sequence: TGTGCCAGCAGTGAATTTGGGACCGGGGGGACAGATACGCAGTATTTT. As protein: CASSEFGTGGTDTQYF.

The V and J genes are TRBV9 and TRBJ2-1; 7 bases align to TRBD2. After removal of 2 bases from V and 9 bases from J, the junction contained 2 bases not matched to a gene. The germline V gene has CDR1 SGDLS and CDR2 YYNGEE. This CDR3 spans 12 amino acids. CDR3 loop: CASSVTGGEQFF. Here the CDR3 DNA reads TGTGCCAGCAGCGTCACGGGAGGTGAGCAGTTCTTC.

The rearrangement uses TRBV28 and TRBJ1-5; D unresolved. The CDR3 has 12 residues. Looked up from germline, CDR1 is MDHEN and CDR2 is SYDVKM. V was pared by 1 base and J by 9 bases, with 7 bases between. The CDR3 coding sequence is TGTGCCAGCAGTTTATTATATCGGCCCCAGCATTTT. Its translation: CASSLLYRPQHF.

The chain couples TRBV10-2 to TRBJ1-3; no reliable D call. Trimming took 7 bases from V and 0 from J, leaving 13 bases between them. There are 15 residues in the CDR3. Germline CDR1 WSHSY, CDR2 SAAADI. The CDR3 DNA follows: TGCGCCAGCATGGGCACAGCCACCTCTGGAAACACCATATATTTT. This encodes CASMGTATSGNTIYF.

The chain joins TRBV10-1 to TRBJ2-3; 7 nucleotides line up with TRBD2. The CDR3 is made up of 14 amino acids. CDR1 is WNHNN, CDR2 SYGVQD, per germline (reference sequence). The V and J ends lost 4 bases and 2 bases, in that order; junction bases with no gene match: 3. CDR3 loop: CASSVSGNTDTQYF. The CDR3 bases are TGCGCCAGCAGTGTAAGCGGGAACACAGATACGCAGTATTTT.

Here the CDR3 reads CATSVAGQGDQPQHF. The CDR3 DNA reads TGTGCCACCAGTGTAGCCGGACAGGGCGATCAGCCCCAGCATTTT. This chain connects TRBV24-1 to TRBJ1-5; 8 bases fit TRBD1. V shed 5 bases and J 5 bases; nucleotides not matched to a gene: 7. From germline, CDR1 is KGHDR and CDR2 SFDVKD. The CDR3 has 15 amino acids.

A word on this clone: Other nucleotide sequences from this sample produce the same CDR3. This sequence joins TRBV5-1 and TRBJ2-5; 8 nucleotides align to TRBD2. The CDR3 is made up of 15 amino acids. Trimming at V came to 4 bases and at J to 2 bases, leaving 7 bases not matched to a gene. Germline lookup yields CDR1 SGHRS and CDR2 YFSETQ. This chain's CDR3 is CASSLVAGRQETQYF. In DNA, the CDR3 is TGCGCCAGCAGCCTTGTAGCGGGAAGACAAGAGACCCAGTACTTC.

V usage is TRBV10-3 and J usage is TRBJ1-6; 10 positions agree with TRBD1. The ends lost 9 bases at V and 7 bases at J; junction bases unmatched: 6. The CDR3 has 14 residues. The germline V gene encodes CDR1 ENHRY and CDR2 SYGVKD. The CDR3 DNA follows: TGTGCCATACTTGGACAGGGGGAAAATTCACCCCTCCACTTT. Amino acids: CAILGQGENSPLHF.